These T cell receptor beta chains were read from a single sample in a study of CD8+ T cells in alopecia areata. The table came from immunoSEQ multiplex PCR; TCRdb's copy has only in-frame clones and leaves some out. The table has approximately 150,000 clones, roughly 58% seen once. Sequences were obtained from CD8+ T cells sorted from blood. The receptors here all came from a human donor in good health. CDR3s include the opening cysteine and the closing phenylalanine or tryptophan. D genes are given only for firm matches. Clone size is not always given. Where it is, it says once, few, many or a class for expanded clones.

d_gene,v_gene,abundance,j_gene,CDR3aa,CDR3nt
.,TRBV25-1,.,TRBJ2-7,CASSAGYEQYF,TGTGCCAGCAGTGCAGGGTACGAGCAGTACTTC
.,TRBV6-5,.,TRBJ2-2,CASSYNLAVAGELFF,TGTGCCAGCAGTTACAACCTAGCAGTGGCCGGGGAGCTGTTTTTT
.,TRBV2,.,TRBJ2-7,CASRTSYEQYF,TGTGCCAGCAGAACTAGCTACGAGCAGTACTTC
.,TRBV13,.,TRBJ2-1,CASTEGSYNEQFF,TGTGCCAGCACCGAGGGCTCCTACAATGAGCAGTTCTTC
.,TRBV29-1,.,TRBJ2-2,CSVHGTPTGELFF,TGCAGCGTACACGGGACACCTACCGGGGAGCTGTTTTTT
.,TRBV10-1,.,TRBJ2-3,CATPLGSSDTLNTQYF,TGCGCCACCCCATTGGGATCGAGTGACACATTGAATACGCAGTATTTT
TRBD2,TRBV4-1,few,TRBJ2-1,CASSQGGTRGFF,TGCGCCAGCAGCCAGGGCGGGACTAGGGGGTTCTTC
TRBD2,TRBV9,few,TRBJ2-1,CASSETGAGAYNEQFF,TGTGCCAGCAGTGAAACTGGAGCGGGAGCTTACAATGAGCAGTTCTTC
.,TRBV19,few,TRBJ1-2,CASWDGNYGYTF,TGTGCCAGTTGGGACGGAAACTATGGCTACACCTTC
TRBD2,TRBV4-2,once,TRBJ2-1,CASSQGLAGGYEQFF,TGTGCCAGCAGCCAAGGGCTAGCGGGAGGATATGAGCAGTTCTTC
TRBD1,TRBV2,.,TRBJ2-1,CASRPGTGVSREQFF,TGTGCCAGCAGGCCCGGGACAGGGGTTTCGAGGGAGCAGTTCTTC
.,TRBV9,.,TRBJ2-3,CASSGLRDTQYF,TGTGCCAGCAGCGGACTGAGGGATACGCAGTATTTT
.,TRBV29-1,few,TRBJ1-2,CSVEDGYYGYTF,TGCAGCGTTGAGGACGGATACTATGGCTACACCTTC
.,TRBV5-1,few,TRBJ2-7,CASSLPTGDFSYEQYF,TGCGCCAGCAGCCTACCAACCGGGGACTTCTCCTACGAGCAGTACTTC
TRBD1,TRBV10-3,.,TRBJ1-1,CAIMAGGTEAFF,TGTGCCATCATGGCAGGGGGCACTGAAGCTTTCTTT
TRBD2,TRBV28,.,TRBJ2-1,CASSSGLAEGDEQFF,TGTGCCAGCAGTTCCGGACTAGCGGAGGGCGATGAGCAGTTCTTC
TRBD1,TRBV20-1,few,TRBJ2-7,CSAGQGYEQYF,TGCAGTGCTGGACAGGGCTACGAGCAGTACTTC
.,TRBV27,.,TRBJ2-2,CASSYRLKSELFF,TGTGCCAGCAGTTACAGACTCAAATCGGAGCTGTTTTTT
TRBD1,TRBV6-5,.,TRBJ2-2,CASTILRGLTGELFF,TGTGCCAGCACTATCCTCAGGGGGCTTACCGGGGAGCTGTTTTTT
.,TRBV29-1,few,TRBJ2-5,CSAGSQETQYF,TGCAGCGCCGGGTCCCAAGAGACCCAGTACTTC
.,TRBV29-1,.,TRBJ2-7,CSVETASYEQYF,TGCAGCGTTGAAACCGCATCCTACGAGCAGTACTTC
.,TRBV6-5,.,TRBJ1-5,CASSPMDNQPQHF,TGTGCCAGCAGTCCTATGGACAATCAGCCCCAGCATTTT
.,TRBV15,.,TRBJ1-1,CATGPGMNTEAFF,TGTGCCACCGGCCCCGGTATGAACACTGAAGCTTTCTTT
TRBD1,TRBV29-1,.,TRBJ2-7,CSVAGQGSYYEQYF,TGCAGCGTCGCCGGACAGGGGTCCTACTACGAGCAGTACTTC
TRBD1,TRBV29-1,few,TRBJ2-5,CSVEYPTGLGQETQYF,TGCAGCGTTGAATATCCGACAGGGTTGGGCCAAGAGACCCAGTACTTC
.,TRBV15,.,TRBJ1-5,CATSRRQGNQPQHF,TGTGCCACCAGCAGGAGACAGGGCAATCAGCCCCAGCATTTT
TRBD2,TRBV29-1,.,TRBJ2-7,CSARLASSYEQYF,TGCAGCGCAAGACTAGCCAGCTCCTACGAGCAGTACTTC
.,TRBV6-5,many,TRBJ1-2,CASGQGLGYTF,TGTGCCAGCGGGCAGGGCTTGGGCTACACCTTC
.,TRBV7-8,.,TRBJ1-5,CASSLSWRLNQPQHF,TGTGCCAGCAGTTTATCTTGGCGCTTAAATCAGCCCCAGCATTTT
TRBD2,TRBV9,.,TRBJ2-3,CASSGRGGSPTDTQYF,TGTGCCAGCAGCGGGAGGGGAGGGAGTCCCACAGATACGCAGTATTTT
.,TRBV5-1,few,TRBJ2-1,CASRARTGPNEQFF,TGCGCCAGCAGAGCGAGAACAGGGCCGAATGAGCAGTTCTTC
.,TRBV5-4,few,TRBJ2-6,CASTGTSFSGANVLTF,TGTGCCAGCACCGGGACATCCTTCTCTGGGGCCAACGTCCTGACTTTC
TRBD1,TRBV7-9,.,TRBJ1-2,CASSPSSDRGYGYTF,TGTGCCAGCAGCCCCTCCTCTGACAGGGGCTATGGCTACACCTTC
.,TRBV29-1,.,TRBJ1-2,CSVEGRDGYTF,TGCAGCGTTGAAGGGAGGGACGGCTACACCTTC
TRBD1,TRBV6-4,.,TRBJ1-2,CASSPRTGGYGYTF,TGTGCCAGCAGTCCCCGGACAGGGGGGTATGGCTACACCTTC
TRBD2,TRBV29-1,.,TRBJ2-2,CSVEGRGVDTGELFF,TGCAGCGTTGAAGGGCGGGGGGTGGACACCGGGGAGCTGTTTTTT
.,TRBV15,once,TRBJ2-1,CATSGLRYNEQFF,TGTGCCACCAGCGGCCTAAGGTACAATGAGCAGTTCTTC
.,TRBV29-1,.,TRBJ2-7,CSVAGGSSYEQYF,TGCAGCGTTGCCGGGGGAAGCTCCTACGAGCAGTACTTC
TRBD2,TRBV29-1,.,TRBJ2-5,CSTREGGETQYF,TGCAGCACCCGGGAGGGGGGAGAGACCCAGTACTTC
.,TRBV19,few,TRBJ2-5,CASSIVRGETQYF,TGTGCCAGTAGTATCGTTCGCGGAGAGACCCAGTACTTC
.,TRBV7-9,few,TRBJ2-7,CASSFGAGNEQYF,TGTGCCAGCAGCTTTGGGGCAGGGAACGAGCAGTACTTC
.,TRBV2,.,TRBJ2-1,CASSDYNEQFF,TGTGCCAGCAGCGACTACAATGAGCAGTTCTTC
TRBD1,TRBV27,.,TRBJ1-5,CASSLLTGNQPQHF,TGTGCCAGCAGTTTATTGACAGGGAATCAGCCCCAGCATTTT
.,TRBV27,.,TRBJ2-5,CASSPLPIETQYF,TGTGCCAGCAGTCCGCTTCCGATTGAGACCCAGTACTTC
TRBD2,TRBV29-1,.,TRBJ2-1,CSARLAGGYNEQFF,TGCAGCGCCAGACTAGCGGGAGGATACAATGAGCAGTTCTTC
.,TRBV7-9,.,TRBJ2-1,CASSLGTNLQFF,TGTGCCAGCAGCTTAGGTACCAATTTACAGTTCTTC